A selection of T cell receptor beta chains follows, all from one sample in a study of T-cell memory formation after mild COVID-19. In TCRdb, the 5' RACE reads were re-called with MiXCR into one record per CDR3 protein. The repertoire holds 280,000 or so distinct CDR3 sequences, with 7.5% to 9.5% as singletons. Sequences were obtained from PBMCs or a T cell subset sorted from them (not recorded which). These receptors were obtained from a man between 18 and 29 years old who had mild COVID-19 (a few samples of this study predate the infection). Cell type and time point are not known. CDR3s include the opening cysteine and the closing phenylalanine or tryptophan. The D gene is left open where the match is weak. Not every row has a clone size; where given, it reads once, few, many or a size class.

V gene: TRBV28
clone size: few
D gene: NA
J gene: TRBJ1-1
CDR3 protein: CASKIGVIMNTEAFF
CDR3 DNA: TGTGCCAGCAAAATAGGAGTTATTATGAACACTGAAGCTTTCTTT

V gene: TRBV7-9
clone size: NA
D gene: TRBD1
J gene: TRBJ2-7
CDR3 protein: CASSLAYGQGGFEQYF
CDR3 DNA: TGTGCCAGCAGCTTAGCCTATGGACAGGGGGGATTCGAGCAGTACTTC

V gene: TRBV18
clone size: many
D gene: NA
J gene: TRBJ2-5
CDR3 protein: CASSSRDSQETQYF
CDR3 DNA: TGTGCCAGCTCAAGCCGGGACTCCCAAGAGACCCAGTACTTC

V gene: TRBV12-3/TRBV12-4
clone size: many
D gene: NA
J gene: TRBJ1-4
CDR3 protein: CASSLGQYNEKLFF
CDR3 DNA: TGTGCCAGCAGTTTAGGACAGTATAATGAAAAACTGTTTTTT

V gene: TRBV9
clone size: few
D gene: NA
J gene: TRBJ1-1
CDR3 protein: CASSREGVYTEAFF
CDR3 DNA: TGTGCCAGCAGCCGTGAGGGGGTTTACACTGAAGCTTTCTTT

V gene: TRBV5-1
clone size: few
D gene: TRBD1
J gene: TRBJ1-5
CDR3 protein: CASSSGQEGQPQHF
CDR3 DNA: TGCGCCAGCAGCTCTGGACAGGAGGGGCAGCCCCAGCATTTT

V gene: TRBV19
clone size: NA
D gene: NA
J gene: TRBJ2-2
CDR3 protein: CASSTAPAGELFF
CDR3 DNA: TGTGCCAGTAGTACGGCACCGGCAGGGGAGCTGTTTTTT

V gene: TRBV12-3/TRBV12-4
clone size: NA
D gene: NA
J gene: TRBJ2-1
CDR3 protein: CASSFKGYSEQFF
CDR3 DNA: TGTGCCAGCAGTTTTAAGGGTTACAGTGAGCAGTTCTTC

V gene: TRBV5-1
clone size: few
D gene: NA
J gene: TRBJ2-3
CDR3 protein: CASREGSDTQYF
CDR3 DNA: TGCGCCAGCAGGGAGGGATCAGATACGCAGTATTTT

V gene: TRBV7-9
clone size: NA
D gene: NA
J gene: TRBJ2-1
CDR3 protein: CASSLEAAGSSYNEQFF
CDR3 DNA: TGTGCCAGCAGCTTAGAGGCAGCCGGTAGCTCCTACAATGAGCAGTTCTTC

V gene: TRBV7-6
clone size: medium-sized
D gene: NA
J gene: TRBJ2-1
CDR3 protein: CASSLALVPYNEQFF
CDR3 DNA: TGTGCCAGCAGCTTAGCGTTGGTTCCCTACAATGAGCAGTTCTTC

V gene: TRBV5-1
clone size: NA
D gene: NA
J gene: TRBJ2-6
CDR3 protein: CASSPRADGANVLTF
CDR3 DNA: TGCGCCAGCAGCCCCCGAGCCGATGGGGCCAACGTCCTGACTTTC

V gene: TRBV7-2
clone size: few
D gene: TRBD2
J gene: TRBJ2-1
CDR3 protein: CASSGLAGGARQFF
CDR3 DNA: TGTGCCAGCAGCGGACTAGCGGGGGGGGCTCGGCAGTTCTTC

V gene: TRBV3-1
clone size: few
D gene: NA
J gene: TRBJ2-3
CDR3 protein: CASSQLRSRGPPDTQYF
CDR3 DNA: TGTGCCAGCAGCCAGCTCCGTTCGCGGGGGCCACCGGATACGCAGTATTTT

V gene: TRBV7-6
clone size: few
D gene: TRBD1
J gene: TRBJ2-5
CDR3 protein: CASSLGTGVQETQYF
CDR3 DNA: TGTGCCAGCAGCCTAGGGACAGGGGTACAAGAGACCCAGTACTTC

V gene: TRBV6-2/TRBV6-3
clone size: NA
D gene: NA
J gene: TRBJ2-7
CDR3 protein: CASSYPLYEQYF
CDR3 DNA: TGTGCCAGCAGTTACCCGCTTTACGAGCAGTACTTC

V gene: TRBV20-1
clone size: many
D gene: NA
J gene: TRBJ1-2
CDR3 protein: CSAEASNYGYTF
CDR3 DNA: TGCAGTGCCGAGGCATCTAACTATGGCTACACCTTC

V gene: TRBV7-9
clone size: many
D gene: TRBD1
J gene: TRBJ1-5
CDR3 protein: CASSSRQGGQPQHF
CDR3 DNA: TGTGCCAGCAGCTCAAGACAGGGGGGTCAGCCCCAGCATTTT

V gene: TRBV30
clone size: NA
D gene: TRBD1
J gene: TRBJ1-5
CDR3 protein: CAWSPGQGAEPQHF
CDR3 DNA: TGTGCCTGGAGTCCGGGACAGGGGGCTGAGCCCCAGCATTTT

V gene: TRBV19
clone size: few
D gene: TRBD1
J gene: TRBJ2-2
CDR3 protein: CASSTGTGATGELFF
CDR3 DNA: TGTGCCAGTAGTACCGGGACAGGGGCCACCGGGGAGCTGTTTTTT

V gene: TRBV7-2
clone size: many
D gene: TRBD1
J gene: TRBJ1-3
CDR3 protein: CASSSTGQSSGNTIYF
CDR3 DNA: TGTGCCAGCAGTTCGACAGGGCAGAGCTCTGGAAACACCATATATTTT

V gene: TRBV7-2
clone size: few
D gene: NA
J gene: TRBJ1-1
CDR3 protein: CASSLVGMPYTEAFF
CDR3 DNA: TGTGCCAGCAGCTTAGTTGGCATGCCGTACACTGAAGCTTTCTTT

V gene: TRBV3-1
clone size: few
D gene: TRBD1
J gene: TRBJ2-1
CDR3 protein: CASSQGTGFREQFF
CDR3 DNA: TGTGCCAGCAGCCAAGGGACAGGGTTTCGAGAGCAGTTCTTC

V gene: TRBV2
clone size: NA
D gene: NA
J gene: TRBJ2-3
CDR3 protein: CANVRGATDTQYF
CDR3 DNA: TGTGCCAACGTCCGTGGGGCCACAGATACGCAGTATTTT

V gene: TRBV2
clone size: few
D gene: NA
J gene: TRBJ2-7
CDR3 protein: CASSPDRFSYEQYF
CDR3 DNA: TGTGCCAGCAGCCCGGACCGCTTCTCCTACGAGCAGTACTTC

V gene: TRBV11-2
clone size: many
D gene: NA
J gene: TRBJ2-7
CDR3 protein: CASSNSGWGAVTYEQYF
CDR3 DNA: TGTGCCAGCAGCAATTCGGGTTGGGGGGCGGTCACCTACGAGCAGTACTTC

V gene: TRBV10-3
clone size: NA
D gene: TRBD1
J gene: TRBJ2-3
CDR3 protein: CAISEALTGYTDTQYF
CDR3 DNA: TGTGCCATCAGTGAGGCTCTGACAGGGTACACAGATACGCAGTATTTT

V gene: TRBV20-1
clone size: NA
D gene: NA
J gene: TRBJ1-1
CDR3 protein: CSAREGGTEAFF
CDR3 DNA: TGCAGTGCTAGGGAGGGAGGGACTGAAGCTTTCTTT

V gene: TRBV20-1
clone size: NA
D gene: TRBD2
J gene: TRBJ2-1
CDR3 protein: CSARDGGGLLNEQFF
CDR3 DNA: TGCAGTGCTAGAGACGGGGGGGGCTTACTCAATGAGCAGTTCTTC

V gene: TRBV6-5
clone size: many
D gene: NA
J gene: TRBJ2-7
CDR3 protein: CASNRAASYEQYF
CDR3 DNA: TGTGCCAGCAATCGGGCGGCATCCTACGAGCAGTACTTC

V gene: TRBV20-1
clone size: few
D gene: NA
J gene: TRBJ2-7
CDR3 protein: CSARDRQGMYEQYF
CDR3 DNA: TGCAGTGCTAGAGATCGGCAGGGGATGTACGAGCAGTACTTC

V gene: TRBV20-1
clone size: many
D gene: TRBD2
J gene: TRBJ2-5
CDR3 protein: CSAAIAGGLETQYF
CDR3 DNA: TGCAGTGCCGCCATAGCGGGGGGTTTAGAGACCCAGTACTTC

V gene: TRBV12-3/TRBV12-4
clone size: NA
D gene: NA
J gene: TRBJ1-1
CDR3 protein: CASSILRSNTEAFF
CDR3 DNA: TGTGCCAGCAGCATCCTGAGGAGTAACACTGAAGCTTTCTTT

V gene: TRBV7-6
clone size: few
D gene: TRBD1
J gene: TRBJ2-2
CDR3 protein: CASSPGQGVLGELFF
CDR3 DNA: TGTGCCAGCAGCCCGGGACAGGGGGTTCTCGGGGAGCTGTTTTTT

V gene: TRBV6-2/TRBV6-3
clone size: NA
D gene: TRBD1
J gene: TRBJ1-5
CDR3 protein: CASSYGQGAPINQPQHF
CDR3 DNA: TGTGCCAGCAGTTATGGACAGGGGGCTCCAATCAATCAGCCCCAGCATTTT

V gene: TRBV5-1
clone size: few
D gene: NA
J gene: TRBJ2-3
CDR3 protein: CASSLQAGDTQYF
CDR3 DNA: TGCGCCAGCAGCTTGCAAGCAGGAGATACGCAGTATTTT

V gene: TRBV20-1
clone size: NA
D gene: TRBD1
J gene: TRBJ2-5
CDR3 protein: CSGGGQGRPETQYF
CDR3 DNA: TGCAGTGGGGGAGGACAGGGGCGACCAGAGACCCAGTACTTC